Given below is one T cell receptor (beta chain) in context. Antigen specificity is unknown. Other nucleotide sequences from this sample produce the same CDR3. Prior to sequencing, the ViraFEST assay stimulated PBMC with viral peptide pools, which expanded the antigen-specific CD4+ T cells. When less than 12 days of culture had elapsed, CD4+ T cells were isolated. Negative nucleocapsid antibody tests before and after vaccination confirmed no previous SARS-CoV-2 infection. Researchers reported culturing 1.5 million to 2 million PBMC in each well, adding around 9.6 IU/ml IL-2 and about 9.5 ug/ml peptides. Cells had half their medium changed to IL-2 medium on days 3 and 7. Some clones are missing from TCRdb's copy, which holds only in-frame ones; the method was immunoSEQ multiplex PCR. The sample consists of tens of thousands of clones, roughly three quarters of them appearing once. The data belong to a study of vaccination effects on CD4 cells after COVID-19.

Study-wide findings and caveats: Only a single clone (1 of 255 vaccine-induced clones in healthy vaccinees) cross-reacted with common cold coronaviruses.

The CDR3 spans 12 residues. V shed 1 base and J shed 3 bases, with 4 bases lying between them. From germline, CDR1 is SGHRS and CDR2 YFSETQ. Source: CD4+ T cells from PBMCs cultured with HCoV-NL63 spike peptides, taken before COVID-19 vaccination. The sequence came from a human donor who received a COVID-19 vaccine. The chain employs TRBV5-1 and TRBJ2-5, with no clear D. CDR3 DNA sequence: TGCGCCAGCAGCTTGCCAGAAGAGACCCAGTACTTC. This sequence encodes CASSLPEETQYF. The complete variable domain, with remaining parts taken from reference TRBV5-1 and TRBJ2-5, reads KAGVTQTPRYLIKTRGQQVTLSCSPISGHRSVSWYQQTPGQGLQFLFEYFSETQRNKGNFPGRFSGRQFSNSRSEMNVSTLELGDSALYLCASSLPEETQYFGPGTRLLVL.